The clone carrying this T cell receptor beta chain was observed once. Trimming took 7 bases from V and 7 from J, leaving 7 bases between them. The length of the CDR3 is 10 residues. The data belong to a study of T cell responses to AZD1222 COVID-19 vaccine. Generated by immunoSEQ multiplex PCR, the TCRdb table keeps only in-frame clones and is missing some. The data contain about 130,000 clones, over 75% of them singletons. The specimen comprised peripheral blood, sampled on day 0 of AZD1222 vaccination. The chain recombines TRBV12-3 or TRBV12-4 with TRBJ1-1, with D possibly TRBD1 on 5 matching bases. The sequence came from an adult in good health. CDR3 bases: TGTGCCAGCAACACAGGTGAAGCTTTCTTT. Its protein product is CASNTGEAFF.